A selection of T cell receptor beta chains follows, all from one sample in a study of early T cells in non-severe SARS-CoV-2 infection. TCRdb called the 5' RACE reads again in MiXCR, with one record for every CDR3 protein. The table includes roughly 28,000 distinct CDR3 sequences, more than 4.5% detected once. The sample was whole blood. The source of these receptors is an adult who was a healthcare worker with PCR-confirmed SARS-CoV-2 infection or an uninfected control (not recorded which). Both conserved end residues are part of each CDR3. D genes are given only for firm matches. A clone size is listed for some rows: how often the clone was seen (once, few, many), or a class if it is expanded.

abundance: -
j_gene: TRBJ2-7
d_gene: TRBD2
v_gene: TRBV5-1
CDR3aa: CASSLAGEGYEQYF
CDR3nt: TGCGCCAGCAGCCTCGCGGGGGAGGGCTACGAGCAGTACTTC

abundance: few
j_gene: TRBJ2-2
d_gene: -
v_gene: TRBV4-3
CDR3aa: CASSQDRRTGELFF
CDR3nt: TGCGCCAGCAGCCAAGATCGGCGGACCGGGGAGCTGTTTTTT

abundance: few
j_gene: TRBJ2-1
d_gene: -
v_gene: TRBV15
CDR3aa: CATSRAFNEQFF
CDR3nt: TGTGCCACCAGCAGAGCCTTCAATGAGCAGTTCTTC

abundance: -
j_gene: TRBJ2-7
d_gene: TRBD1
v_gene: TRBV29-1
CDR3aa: CSAGEPGGYEQYF
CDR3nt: TGCAGCGCTGGTGAGCCAGGGGGTTACGAGCAGTACTTC

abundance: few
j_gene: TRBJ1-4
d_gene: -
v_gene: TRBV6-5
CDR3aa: CASSYSLTATNEKLFF
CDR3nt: TGTGCCAGCAGTTACTCGCTGACAGCAACTAATGAAAAACTGTTTTTT

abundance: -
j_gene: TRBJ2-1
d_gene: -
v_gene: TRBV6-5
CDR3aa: CASSYSNDNEQFF
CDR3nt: TGTGCCAGCAGTTACTCGAACGACAATGAGCAGTTCTTC

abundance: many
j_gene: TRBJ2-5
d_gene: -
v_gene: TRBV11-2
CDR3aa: CASSLKQNRQETQYF
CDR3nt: TGTGCCAGCAGCTTAAAGCAGAACCGACAAGAGACCCAGTACTTC

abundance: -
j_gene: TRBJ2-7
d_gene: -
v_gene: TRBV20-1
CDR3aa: CSTPRGFGYEQYF
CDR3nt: TGCAGTACCCCCCGAGGGTTTGGCTACGAGCAGTACTTC

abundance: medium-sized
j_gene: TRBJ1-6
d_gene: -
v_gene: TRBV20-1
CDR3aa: CSARLPGSSYNSPLHF
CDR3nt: TGCAGTGCTAGATTGCCAGGGAGCTCCTATAATTCACCCCTCCACTTT

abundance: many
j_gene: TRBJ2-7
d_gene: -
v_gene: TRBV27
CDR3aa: CASSLGPSYEQYF
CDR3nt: TGTGCCAGCAGCCTGGGCCCGTCCTACGAGCAGTACTTC

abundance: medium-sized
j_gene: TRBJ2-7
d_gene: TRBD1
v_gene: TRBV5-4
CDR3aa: CASSPGQGAREQYF
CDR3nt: TGTGCCAGCAGCCCCGGACAGGGGGCGCGAGAGCAGTACTTC

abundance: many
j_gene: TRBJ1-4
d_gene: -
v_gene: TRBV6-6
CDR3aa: CASSHRRGEKLFF
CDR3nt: TGTGCCAGCAGCCACCGTAGGGGTGAAAAACTGTTTTTT

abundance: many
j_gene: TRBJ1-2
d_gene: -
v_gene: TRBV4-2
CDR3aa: CASSQEEDGNYGYTF
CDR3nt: TGTGCCAGCAGCCAAGAGGAGGACGGCAACTATGGCTACACCTTC

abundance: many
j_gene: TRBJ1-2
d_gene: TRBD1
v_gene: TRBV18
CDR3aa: CASSPPVRGNYGYTF
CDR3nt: TGTGCCAGCTCACCACCGGTCAGGGGGAACTATGGCTACACCTTC

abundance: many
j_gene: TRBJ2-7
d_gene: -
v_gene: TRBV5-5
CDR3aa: CASSAPTNYEQYF
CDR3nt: TGTGCCAGCAGCGCCCCTACCAACTACGAGCAGTACTTC

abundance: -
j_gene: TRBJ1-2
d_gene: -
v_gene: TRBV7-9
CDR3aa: CASSLGFGGGLYGYTF
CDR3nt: TGTGCCAGCAGCTTAGGATTCGGGGGCGGCCTCTATGGCTACACCTTC

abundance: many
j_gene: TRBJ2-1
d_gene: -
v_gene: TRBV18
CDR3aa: CASSPPRRVNEQFF
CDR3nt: TGTGCCAGCTCACCCCCACGCCGCGTCAATGAGCAGTTCTTC

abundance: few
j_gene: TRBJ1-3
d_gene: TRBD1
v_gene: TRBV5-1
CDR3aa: CASSLAGGQGASGNTIYF
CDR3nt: TGCGCCAGCAGCCTCGCCGGGGGACAGGGGGCATCTGGAAACACCATATATTTT

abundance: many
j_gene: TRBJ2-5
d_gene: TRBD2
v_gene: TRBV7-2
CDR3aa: CASSFRLAGGETQYF
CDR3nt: TGTGCCAGCAGCTTTAGACTAGCGGGGGGAGAGACCCAGTACTTC

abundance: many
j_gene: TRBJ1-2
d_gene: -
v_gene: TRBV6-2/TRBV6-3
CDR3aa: CASSYPYSGMGNYGYTF
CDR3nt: TGTGCCAGCAGTTACCCGTATTCTGGGATGGGGAACTATGGCTACACCTTC

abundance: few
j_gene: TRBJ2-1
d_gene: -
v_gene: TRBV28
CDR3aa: CASSLSGSYNEQFF
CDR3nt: TGTGCCAGCAGTTTATCCGGGTCCTACAATGAGCAGTTCTTC

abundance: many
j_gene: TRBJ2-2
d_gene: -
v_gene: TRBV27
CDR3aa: CASSRTPNTGELFF
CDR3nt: TGTGCCAGCAGCAGGACACCCAACACCGGGGAGCTGTTTTTT

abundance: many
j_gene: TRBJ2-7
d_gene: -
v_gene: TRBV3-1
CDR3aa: CASSQEGLAQYF
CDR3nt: TGTGCCAGCAGCCAAGAGGGATTGGCCCAGTACTTC

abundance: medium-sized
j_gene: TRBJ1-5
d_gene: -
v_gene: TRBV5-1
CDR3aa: CASSPDSSSQPQHF
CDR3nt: TGCGCCAGCAGCCCCGACTCTTCTAGTCAGCCCCAGCATTTT

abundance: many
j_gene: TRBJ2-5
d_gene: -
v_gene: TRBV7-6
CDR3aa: CASSPRVVRETQYF
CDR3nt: TGTGCCAGCAGCCCCAGGGTAGTTAGAGAGACCCAGTACTTC

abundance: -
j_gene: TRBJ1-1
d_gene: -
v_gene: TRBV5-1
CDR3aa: CASSLVQAGDTEAFF
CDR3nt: TGCGCCAGCAGCTTGGTACAGGCGGGGGACACTGAAGCTTTCTTT

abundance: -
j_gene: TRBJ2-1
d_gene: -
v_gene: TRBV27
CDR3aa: CASSLQPNRDYEQFF
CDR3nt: TGTGCCAGCAGTTTACAGCCTAACAGGGACTATGAGCAGTTCTTC

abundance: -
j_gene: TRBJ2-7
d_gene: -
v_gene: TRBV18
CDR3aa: CASLKDSSYEQYF
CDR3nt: TGTGCCAGCTTAAAGGACAGCTCCTACGAGCAGTACTTC

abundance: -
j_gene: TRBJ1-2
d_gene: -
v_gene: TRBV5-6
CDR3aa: CASSSTGASYTF
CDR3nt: TGTGCCAGCAGCTCTACGGGGGCTAGCTACACCTTC

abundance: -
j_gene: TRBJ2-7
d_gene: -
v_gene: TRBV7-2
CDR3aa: CASSYGVEGYEQYF
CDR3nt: TGTGCCAGCAGTTATGGGGTAGAGGGTTACGAGCAGTACTTC

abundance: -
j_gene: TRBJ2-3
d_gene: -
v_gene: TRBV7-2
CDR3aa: CASTRTTDTQYF
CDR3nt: TGTGCCAGCACCCGTACCACAGATACGCAGTATTTT

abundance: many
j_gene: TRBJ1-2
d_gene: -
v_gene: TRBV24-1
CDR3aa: CATSSEGGYGYTF
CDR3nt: TGTGCCACCAGTTCCGAGGGCGGCTATGGCTACACCTTC

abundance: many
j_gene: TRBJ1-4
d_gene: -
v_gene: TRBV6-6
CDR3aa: CASRNEGTTNEKLFF
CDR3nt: TGTGCCAGCCGGAATGAGGGGACTACTAATGAAAAACTGTTTTTT

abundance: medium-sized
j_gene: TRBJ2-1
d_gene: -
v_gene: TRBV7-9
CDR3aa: CASSLAGSSYNEQFF
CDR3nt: TGTGCCAGCAGCTTGGCGGGAAGCTCCTACAATGAGCAGTTCTTC

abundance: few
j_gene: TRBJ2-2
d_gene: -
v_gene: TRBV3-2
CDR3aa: CAPQSPLAGGPGTGELFF
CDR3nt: TGTGCCCCCCAATCCCCACTAGCGGGAGGGCCGGGCACCGGGGAGCTGTTTTTT

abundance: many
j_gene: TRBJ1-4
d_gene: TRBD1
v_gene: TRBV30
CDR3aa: CAWAGQGGEKLFF
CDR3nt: TGTGCCTGGGCTGGACAGGGGGGAGAAAAACTGTTTTTT

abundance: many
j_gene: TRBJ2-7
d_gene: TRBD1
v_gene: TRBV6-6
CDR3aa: CASSMGQGGYEQYF
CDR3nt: TGTGCCAGCAGCATGGGACAGGGGGGCTACGAGCAGTACTTC

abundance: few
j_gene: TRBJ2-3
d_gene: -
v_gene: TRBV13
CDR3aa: CASSLTVRDTQYF
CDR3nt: TGTGCCAGCAGCTTAACAGTTCGAGATACGCAGTATTTT

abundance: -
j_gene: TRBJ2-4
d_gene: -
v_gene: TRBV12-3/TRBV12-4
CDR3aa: CASSGQLAKNIQYF
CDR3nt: TGTGCCAGCAGTGGACAGCTAGCCAAAAACATTCAGTACTTC

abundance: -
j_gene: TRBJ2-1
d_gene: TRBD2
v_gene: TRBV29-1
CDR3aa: CSVVWTSGRRAYNEQFF
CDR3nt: TGCAGCGTTGTATGGACTAGCGGGAGACGAGCCTACAATGAGCAGTTCTTC

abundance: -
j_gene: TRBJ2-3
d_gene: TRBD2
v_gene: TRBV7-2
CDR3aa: CASSLGWGSGNIDTQYF
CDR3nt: TGTGCCAGCAGCTTAGGGTGGGGGAGCGGGAATATAGATACGCAGTATTTT

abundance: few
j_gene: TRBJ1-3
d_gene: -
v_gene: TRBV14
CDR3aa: CASSQPEGRAPGNTIYF
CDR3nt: TGTGCCAGCAGCCAACCCGAAGGGAGGGCGCCTGGAAACACCATATATTTT

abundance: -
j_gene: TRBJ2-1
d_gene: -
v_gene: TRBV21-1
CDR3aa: CASILLRGIVSDGEQFF
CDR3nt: TGTGCCAGCATCCTCCTTCGCGGGATAGTCAGTGATGGTGAGCAGTTCTTC

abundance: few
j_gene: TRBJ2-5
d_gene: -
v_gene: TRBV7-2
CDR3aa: CASSPGFWLTQETQYF
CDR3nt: TGTGCCAGCAGCCCCGGTTTTTGGTTGACCCAAGAGACCCAGTACTTC

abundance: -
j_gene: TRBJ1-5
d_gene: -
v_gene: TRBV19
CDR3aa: CASSTMAGVIHQPQHF
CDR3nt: TGTGCCAGTAGTACCATGGCGGGGGTCATCCATCAGCCCCAGCATTTT

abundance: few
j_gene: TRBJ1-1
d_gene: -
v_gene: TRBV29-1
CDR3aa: CSVDSKSGNTEAFF
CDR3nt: TGCAGCGTTGATTCGAAGTCCGGGAACACTGAAGCTTTCTTT

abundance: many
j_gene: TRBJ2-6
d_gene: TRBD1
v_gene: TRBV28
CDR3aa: CASSPVGTGALAGANVLTF
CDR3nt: TGTGCCAGCAGTCCCGTGGGGACAGGGGCCCTGGCTGGGGCCAACGTCCTGACTTTC

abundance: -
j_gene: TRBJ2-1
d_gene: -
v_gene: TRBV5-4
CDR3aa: CASSLAGLDNNEQFF
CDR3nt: TGTGCCAGCAGCTTGGCGGGACTGGACAACAATGAGCAGTTCTTC

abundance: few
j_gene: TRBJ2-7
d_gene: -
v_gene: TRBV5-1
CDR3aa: CASSLTSYEQYF
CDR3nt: TGCGCCAGCAGCTTGACCTCCTACGAGCAGTACTTC

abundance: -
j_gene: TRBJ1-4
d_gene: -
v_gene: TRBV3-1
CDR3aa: CASSQALGHPRLFF
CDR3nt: TGTGCCAGCAGCCAAGCTCTGGGACACCCCCGACTGTTTTTT

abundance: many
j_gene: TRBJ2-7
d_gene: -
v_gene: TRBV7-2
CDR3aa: CASSYYRGGREQYF
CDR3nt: TGTGCCAGCAGCTACTACAGGGGAGGTCGGGAGCAGTACTTC

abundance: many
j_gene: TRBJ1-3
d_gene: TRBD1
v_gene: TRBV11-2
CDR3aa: CASSTGQGSNSGNTIYF
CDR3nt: TGTGCCAGCAGCACGGGACAGGGGAGCAACTCTGGAAACACCATATATTTT

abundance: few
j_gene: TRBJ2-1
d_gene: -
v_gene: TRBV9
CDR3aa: CASSGSWESGSYNEQFF
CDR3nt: TGTGCCAGCAGCGGTTCCTGGGAGTCAGGCTCCTACAATGAGCAGTTCTTC

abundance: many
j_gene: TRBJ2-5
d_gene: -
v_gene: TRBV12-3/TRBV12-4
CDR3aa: CASSLDGGRGRETQYF
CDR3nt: TGTGCCAGCAGTTTAGACGGGGGGCGCGGAAGAGAGACCCAGTACTTC

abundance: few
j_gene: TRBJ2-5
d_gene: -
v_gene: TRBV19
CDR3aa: CASSIALEGETQYF
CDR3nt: TGTGCCAGTAGTATCGCGCTGGAGGGGGAGACCCAGTACTTC

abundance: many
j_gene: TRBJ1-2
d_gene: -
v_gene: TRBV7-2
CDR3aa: CASSLPGPINYGYTF
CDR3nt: TGTGCCAGCAGCCTCCCGGGACCGATTAACTATGGCTACACCTTC

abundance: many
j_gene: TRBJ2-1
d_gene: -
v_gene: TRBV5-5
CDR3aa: CASSLGGESYNEQFF
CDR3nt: TGTGCCAGCAGCTTGGGAGGGGAATCCTACAATGAGCAGTTCTTC

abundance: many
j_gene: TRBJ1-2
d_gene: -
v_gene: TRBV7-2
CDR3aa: CASSLGFGGASNYGYTF
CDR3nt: TGTGCCAGCAGCTTAGGTTTTGGAGGAGCCTCTAACTATGGCTACACCTTC

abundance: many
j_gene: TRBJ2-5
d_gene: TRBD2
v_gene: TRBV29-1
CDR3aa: CSVGASGKETQYF
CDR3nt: TGCAGCGTGGGGGCTAGCGGGAAAGAGACCCAGTACTTC

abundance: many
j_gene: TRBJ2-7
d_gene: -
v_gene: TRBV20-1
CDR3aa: CSAQDGEQYF
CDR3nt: TGCAGTGCGCAGGACGGAGAGCAGTACTTC